This T cell receptor (beta chain) emerged from a study of cytomegalovirus exposure and HLA in healthy donors. V was clipped by 4 bases and J by 4 bases; unmatched bases: 5. The CDR3 spans 14 residues. Germline V gene sequence: CDR1 SGDLS, CDR2 YYNGEE. Primers included in the PCR were 60 Vbeta and 13 Jbeta primers. Sequencing was performed with immunoSEQ multiplex PCR; in TCRdb, only in-frame clones are kept and a portion is missing. The table includes about 69,000 clones, about three quarters detected once. The table lists this clone with a few counts. This TCR was sampled from a young man in good health and CMV-seronegative. The chain carries TRBV9 and TRBJ1-1; 9 bases fit TRBD1. Sequenced input: PBMCs. The DNA of the CDR3 is TGTGCCAGCAGCCAAACGACAGGGGGCACTGAAGCTTTCTTT. Translating gives CASSQTTGGTEAFF.